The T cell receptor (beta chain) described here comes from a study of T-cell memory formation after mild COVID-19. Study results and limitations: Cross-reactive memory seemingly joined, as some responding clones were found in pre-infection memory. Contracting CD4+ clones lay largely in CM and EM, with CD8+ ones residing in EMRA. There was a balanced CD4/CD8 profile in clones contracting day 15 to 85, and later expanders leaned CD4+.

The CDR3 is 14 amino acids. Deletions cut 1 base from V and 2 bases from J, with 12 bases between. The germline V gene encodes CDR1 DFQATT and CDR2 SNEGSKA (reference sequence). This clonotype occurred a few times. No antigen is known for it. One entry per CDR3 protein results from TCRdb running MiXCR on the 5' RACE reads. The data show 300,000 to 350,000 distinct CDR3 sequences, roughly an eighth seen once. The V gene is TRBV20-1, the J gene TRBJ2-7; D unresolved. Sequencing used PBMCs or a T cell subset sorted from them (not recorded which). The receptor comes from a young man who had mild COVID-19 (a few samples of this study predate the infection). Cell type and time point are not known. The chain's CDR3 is CSARVASSTYEQYV. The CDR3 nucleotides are TGCAGTGCTAGAGTGGCCAGTTCTACCTACGAGCAGTACGTC.